These 10 T cell receptor beta chains were sequenced from one sample in a study of blood T cell repertoires in COVID-19. Assay: immunoSEQ multiplex PCR; the TCRdb copy retains only in-frame clones and omits some. The table shows fewer than 300,000 clones, with 85% to 90% occurring only once. Sequenced sample: peripheral blood. The receptors originated from a woman aged 25 to 45 with COVID-19, enrolled during active disease.

This clone was observed a single time. The chain uses TRBV5-1 and TRBJ1-5; 7 positions match TRBD1. J was trimmed by 7 bases and V by 4 bases; bases with no gene match: 8. The CDR3 is 14 amino acids. Germline V gene sequence: CDR1 SGHRS, CDR2 YFSETQ. The chain's CDR3 is CASSPTGARQPQHF. CDR3 sequence (DNA): TGCGCCAGCAGCCCTACAGGGGCGCGGCAGCCCCAGCATTTT.

This clone occurred a few times. This chain uses TRBV14 with TRBJ1-3; the D gene is possibly TRBD1 (5 bases). Germline loops: CDR1 SGHDN, CDR2 FVKESK. V gave up 0 bases and J gave up 0 bases, with 9 bases separating them. The CDR3 consists of 16 residues. The CDR3: CASSQEAGFSGNTIYF. For the CDR3, the DNA is TGTGCCAGCAGCCAAGAGGCAGGGTTCTCTGGAAACACCATATATTTT.

V gene TRBV7-9 combines with J gene TRBJ2-2, with D tentatively TRBD1 (5 bases). In germline, CDR1 is SEHNR, CDR2 FQNEAQ (reference sequence). With 5 bases removed from V and 6 bases from J, the gap between germline ends came to 10 bases. This CDR3 has 13 amino acids. CDR3 coding DNA: TGTGCCAGCAGCCTCTCCAGGGCCGGGGAGCTGTTTTTT. It yields the protein CASSLSRAGELFF. Full variable domain (outside the CDR3, taken from reference TRBV7-9 and TRBJ2-2): DTGVSQNPRHKITKRGQNVTFRCDPISEHNRLYWYRQTLGQGPEFLTYFQNEAQLEKSRLLSDRFSAERPKGSFSTLEIQRTEQGDSAMYLCASSLSRAGELFFGEGSRLTVL.

V and J are TRBV6-5 and TRBJ2-2, with TRBD2 matching 13 bases. The germline gives CDR1 MNHEY, CDR2 SVGAGI. J gave up 5 bases and V 6 bases, and 3 bases lay outside the gene matches. The CDR3 has 15 amino acids. CDR3 sequence (DNA): TGTGCCAGCAGACCGGGACTAGCGGGAACCGGGGAGCTGTTTTTT. It encodes CASRPGLAGTGELFF.

CDR3 region: CASSLSSVRVASEQYF. DNA for the CDR3: TGTGCCAGCTCACTCTCAAGCGTCAGGGTGGCGTCCGAGCAGTACTTC. V gene TRBV18 combines with J gene TRBJ2-7, with D possibly TRBD1 on 5 matching bases. From germline, CDR1 is KGHSH and CDR2 LQKENI. V lost 4 bases and J lost 6, with 22 bases in between. The CDR3 has 16 amino acids.

This clone appeared a single time. V gene TRBV6-2 or TRBV6-3 combines with J gene TRBJ1-6, with TRBD1 matching over 9 bases. The CDR3 totals 16 residues. The germline V gene encodes CDR1 MNHEY and CDR2 SVGEGT. J was trimmed by 7 bases and V by 0 bases; bases with no gene match: 4. As DNA, the CDR3 is TGTGCCAGCAGTTACTCCGACAGGGGGTTAAATTCACCCCTCCACTTT. It specifies CASSYSDRGLNSPLHF.

The chain carries TRBV2 and TRBJ2-1, with 9 bases matching TRBD1. Trimming cost V 8 bases and J 7 bases; bases outside gene matches: 6. Germline V CDR1 and CDR2: SNHLY, FYNNEI. The CDR3 length is 13 residues. The CDR3 DNA reads TGTGCCAGCCTAACAGGGGGCAGAAATGAGCAGTTCTTC. It yields the protein CASLTGGRNEQFF.

This chain's CDR3 is CASRRTGMNTEAFF. The CDR3 nucleotides are TGTGCCAGCAGAAGGACAGGTATGAACACTGAAGCTTTCTTT. V is TRBV6-5 and J is TRBJ1-1; 7 bases are a match to TRBD1. Germline V gene data show CDR1 as MNHEY and CDR2 as SVGAGI. The length of the CDR3 is 14 residues. V lost 6 bases to trimming and J lost 0 bases; unmatched junction nucleotides: 4.

The sample holds a few counts of this clone. The chain links TRBV4-2 to TRBJ2-7; 10 bases fit TRBD2. This CDR3 has 16 amino acids. Germline V gene lookup returns CDR1 LGHNA and CDR2 YNFKEQ. Germline trimming cut 0 bases from V and 7 bases from J; bases unmatched to any gene: 9. This CDR3 is CASSQDPAGGPEEQYF. CDR3 bases: TGTGCCAGCAGCCAAGACCCAGCGGGGGGGCCTGAAGAGCAGTACTTC.

This chain joins TRBV15 and TRBJ2-3, with D tentatively TRBD1 (5 bases). This CDR3 spans 16 amino acids. The germline CDR1 and CDR2 sequences are LNHNV and YYDKDF (reference sequence). Trimming shortened V by 0 bases and J by 4 bases, and 14 bases separated the two germline ends. DNA of the CDR3: TGTGCCACCAGCAGAGATCCAGGGATCGCGGCAGATACGCAGTATTTT. It specifies CATSRDPGIAADTQYF.